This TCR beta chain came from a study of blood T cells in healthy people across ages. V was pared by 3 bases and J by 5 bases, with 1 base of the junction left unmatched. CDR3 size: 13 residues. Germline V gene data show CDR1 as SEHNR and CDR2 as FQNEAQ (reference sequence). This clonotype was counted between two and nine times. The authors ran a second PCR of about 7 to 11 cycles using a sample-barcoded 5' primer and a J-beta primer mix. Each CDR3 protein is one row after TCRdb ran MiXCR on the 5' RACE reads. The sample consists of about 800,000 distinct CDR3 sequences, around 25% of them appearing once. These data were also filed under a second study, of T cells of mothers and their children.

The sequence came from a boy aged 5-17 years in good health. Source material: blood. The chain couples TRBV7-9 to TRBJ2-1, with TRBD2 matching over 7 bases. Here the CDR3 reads CASSFGLDNEQFF. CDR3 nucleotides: TGTGCCAGCAGCTTCGGACTAGACAATGAGCAGTTCTTC.